The 31 T cell receptor beta chains in this list originate from one sample, sequenced in a study of blood T cell repertoires in COVID-19. Here immunoSEQ multiplex PCR was the method, and the copy in TCRdb shows in-frame clones only, minus some. The sample has around 380,000 clones; 81% are singletons. The specimen was peripheral blood. The receptors come from a human donor with acute or convalescent COVID-19. The donor label of this sample is uncertain.

The chain is built from TRBV19 and TRBJ2-7, with D tentatively TRBD2 (5 bases). Germline loops: CDR1 LNHDA, CDR2 SQIVND (reference sequence). V lost 4 bases to trimming and J lost 7 bases, with 8 bases between them. The CDR3 is 11 residues long. The CDR3 here is CASSTGLEQYF. The CDR3, as DNA: TGTGCCAGTAGTACCGGACTGGAGCAGTACTTC. Looking up the rest from reference TRBV19 and TRBJ2-7 gives the full variable domain: DGGITQSPKYLFRKEGQNVTLSCEQNLNHDAMYWYRQDPGQGLRLIYYSQIVNDFQKGDIAEGYSVSREKKESFPLTVTSAQKNPTAFYLCASSTGLEQYFGPGTRLTVT.

The chain links TRBV6-1 to TRBJ2-7; the D gene is possibly TRBD2 (7 bases). Trimming took off 6 bases at V and 5 bases at J, with 17 bases between the two ends. CDR3 length equals 14 residues. Germline CDR1 reads MNHNS; CDR2 reads SASEGT. The CDR3: CASRLLGGADEQYF. CDR3 in DNA: TGTGCCAGCAGGCTCTTGGGGGGGGCCGACGAGCAGTACTTC.

This clone was detected only a few times. The rearrangement uses TRBV18 and TRBJ1-1, with 7 bases aligning to TRBD1. This CDR3 is 15 amino acids long. J gave up 4 bases and V 1 base, and 6 bases lay outside the gene matches. From germline, CDR1 is KGHSH and CDR2 LQKENI. Here the CDR3 reads CASSPHEQGGTEAFF. The CDR3 region has the DNA TGTGCCAGCTCACCACACGAGCAGGGGGGCACTGAAGCTTTCTTT.

This clone was seen only a few times. This chain links TRBV29-1 with TRBJ1-1, with D possibly being TRBD1 (6 bases). CDR3 length: 13 residues. Germline-derived CDR1 and CDR2 are SQVTM and ANQGSEA. V lost 7 bases, J lost 1 base, and 13 bases lay in between. In nucleotides, the CDR3 is TGCAGCGCCACAGACAGGCCGAACACTGAAGCTTTCTTT. Translation: CSATDRPNTEAFF.

This sequence joins TRBV11-2 and TRBJ1-4, with no clear D. Germline CDR1 is SGHAT and CDR2 is FQNNGV. The V and J ends lost 1 base and 0 bases respectively, with 12 bases between them. This CDR3 has 17 amino acids. The CDR3 spells CASSLVGRWATNEKLFF. CDR3 nucleotide sequence: TGTGCCAGCAGCTTAGTGGGCCGGTGGGCAACTAATGAAAAACTGTTTTTT. The variable domain in full, completed from reference TRBV11-2 and TRBJ1-4, reads EAGVAQSPRYKIIEKRQSVAFWCNPISGHATLYWYQQILGQGPKLLIQFQNNGVVDDSQLPKDRFSAERLKGVDSTLKIQPAKLEDSAVYLCASSLVGRWATNEKLFFGSGTQLSVL.

The chain is built from TRBV6-5 and TRBJ2-2; D unclear. The germline V gene encodes CDR1 MNHEY and CDR2 SVGAGI. V lost 1 base and J lost 1, with 4 bases in between. The length of the CDR3 is 14 residues. CDR3 sequence (DNA): TGTGCCAGCAGTTACTGGCAGAACACCGGGGAGCTGTTTTTT. This codes for CASSYWQNTGELFF.

This clone was counted a single time. The CDR3 loop is CASSVGRQGTGYTF. CDR3 in DNA: TGTGCCAGCAGCGTCGGACGACAGGGAACTGGCTACACCTTC. J is TRBJ1-2 and V is TRBV9; TRBD1 matches at 7 bases. The CDR3 loop spans 14 amino acids. Germline assignment: CDR1 SGDLS and CDR2 YYNGEE. Germline trimming cut 2 bases from V and 7 bases from J; bases unmatched to any gene: 8. The full variable domain, in which reference TRBV9 and TRBJ1-2 provide the parts outside the CDR3, is DSGVTQTPKHLITATGQRVTLRCSPRSGDLSVYWYQQSLDQGLQFLIQYYNGEERAKGNILERFSAQQFPDLHSELNLSSLELGDSALYFCASSVGRQGTGYTFGSGTRLTVV.

This sequence joins TRBV7-9 and TRBJ2-5; D might be TRBD2 (5 bases). The V end was cut by 5 bases, the J end by 3 bases, with 22 bases between. The CDR3 has 17 amino acids. CDR1 is SEHNR, CDR2 FQNEAQ, per germline (reference sequence). CDR3 sequence reads: CASSTRRWRAVKETQYF. Here the CDR3 DNA reads TGTGCCAGCAGCACAAGGAGATGGCGGGCGGTTAAAGAGACCCAGTACTTC.

The chain links TRBV28 to TRBJ2-3; 9 bases map to TRBD2. V was clipped by 2 bases and J by 3 bases; unmatched bases: 6. This CDR3 has 16 amino acids. The germline V gene encodes CDR1 MDHEN and CDR2 SYDVKM. CDR3 region: CASSLNLGLATDTQYF. The DNA of the CDR3 is TGTGCCAGCAGTTTAAATCTGGGACTAGCAACAGATACGCAGTATTTT.

The J gene is TRBJ1-6, the V gene TRBV18; perhaps TRBD1 as D (5 bases). The V gene's germline CDR1 is KGHSH and CDR2 LQKENI. The CDR3 contains 14 residues. Deletions cut 4 bases from V and 4 bases from J, with 8 bases between. CDR3: CASSQQEYNSPLHF. CDR3 nucleotide sequence: TGTGCCAGCTCACAACAGGAGTATAATTCACCCCTCCACTTT.

A word on this clone: Germline and junction disagree at one end, which may indicate a read error. The CDR3 region is CASSYANSEAFF. The CDR3 DNA reads as TGCGCCAGCAGTTATGCGAACAGTGAAGCTTTCTTT. The J gene is TRBJ1-1, the V gene TRBV10-2; D gene uncertain. Germline V gene lookup returns CDR1 WSHSY and CDR2 SAAADI. CDR3 length: 12 residues.

The J gene is TRBJ2-2, the V gene TRBV7-9, with 10 bases lining up with TRBD1. Losses at the gene ends were 5 bases for V and 9 bases for J; bases not matched to a gene: 6. Germline V gene data show CDR1 as SEHNR and CDR2 as FQNEAQ (reference sequence). This CDR3 spans 14 amino acids. CDR3 nucleotide sequence: TGTGCCAGCAGCACCTGGACAGGGGGAAGGGAGCTGTTTTTT. This translates into CASSTWTGGRELFF.

V is TRBV7-8 and J is TRBJ2-1; maybe TRBD2 (6 bases). The CDR3 loop spans 16 amino acids. Germline V gene sequence: CDR1 SGHVS, CDR2 FQNEAQ. V was trimmed by 2 bases and J by 8 bases, leaving 19 bases between them. CDR3 sequence (DNA): TGTGCCAGCAGCTTAAGTAGTGTCCTACCGGGGGATGAGCAGTTCTTC. Protein sequence: CASSLSSVLPGDEQFF.

This clone was seen a handful of times. The V gene is TRBV4-1, the J gene TRBJ1-5; TRBD1 agrees at 7 bases. Germline trimming cut 9 bases from V and 0 bases from J; bases unmatched to any gene: 5. The germline gives CDR1 MGHRA, CDR2 YSYEKL. This CDR3 has 14 residues. CDR3 amino acids: CASGTGDSNQPQHF. The CDR3 coding sequence is TGCGCCAGTGGAACAGGGGATAGCAATCAGCCCCAGCATTTT.

This sequence joins TRBV11-2 and TRBJ2-1, with TRBD1 identical over 11 bases. Germline V CDR1 and CDR2: SGHAT, FQNNGV. This CDR3 contains 16 residues. After removal of 2 bases from V and 3 bases from J, the junction contained 3 bases not matched to a gene. CDR3 amino acids: CASSLFGTGGYNEQFF. The CDR3, as DNA: TGTGCCAGCAGCTTATTCGGGACAGGGGGCTACAATGAGCAGTTCTTC.

The chain recombines TRBV19 with TRBJ2-1; 10 bases are shared with TRBD1. Per germline, CDR1 LNHDA and CDR2 SQIVND (reference sequence). This CDR3 region has 15 residues. V shed 7 bases and J 6 bases; nucleotides not matched to a gene: 9. For the CDR3, the DNA is TGTGCCAGTATTCATAGACAGGGGGCGAGCAATGAGCAGTTCTTC. This translates into CASIHRQGASNEQFF.

This chain joins TRBV18 and TRBJ2-5; D perhaps matches TRBD1 (6 bases). There are 15 residues in the CDR3. With 0 bases removed from V and 2 bases from J, the gap between germline ends came to 10 bases. The germline V gene encodes CDR1 KGHSH and CDR2 LQKENI. The CDR3 spells CASSPPTGFQETQYF. The CDR3 nucleotides read TGTGCCAGCTCACCACCTACAGGGTTTCAAGAGACCCAGTACTTC.

The V gene is TRBV6-5, the J gene TRBJ1-3; D unclear. Per germline, CDR1 MNHEY and CDR2 SVGAGI. The V end was cut by 7 bases, the J end by 0 bases, with 10 bases between. This CDR3 comprises 14 residues. The CDR3 spells CASKTLASGNTIYF. In DNA form, the CDR3 reads TGTGCCAGCAAGACACTAGCCTCTGGAAACACCATATATTTT.

The sample holds one count of this clone. The CDR3 protein is CASSQDRARNQPQHF. The CDR3 region has the DNA TGTGCCAGCAGCCAAGACAGGGCTCGCAATCAGCCCCAGCATTTT. The V and J genes are TRBV6-5 and TRBJ1-5; 7 bases align to TRBD1. The V gene end was trimmed by 6 bases and the J gene end by 2 bases; junction bases not matched to a gene: 7. Germline values: CDR1 MNHEY, CDR2 SVGAGI. The CDR3 is 15 residues long.

The CDR3 DNA follows: TGTGCCAGCAGAAAAGTTCTAAAAAACACTGAAGCTTTCTTT. This codes for CASRKVLKNTEAFF. The chain is built from TRBV28 and TRBJ1-1; unclear D gene. Trimming stripped 6 bases from V and 2 bases from J, with 13 bases between. Germline V lookup: CDR1 MDHEN, CDR2 SYDVKM. The CDR3 totals 14 residues.

The rearrangement joins TRBV19 to TRBJ2-7, with 7 bases lining up with TRBD1. Trimming removed 5 bases from V and 0 bases from J; junction bases left unmatched: 7. The CDR3 spans 15 residues. Germline values: CDR1 LNHDA, CDR2 SQIVND (reference sequence). CDR3 sequence (DNA): TGTGCCAGTAGTCAACGTCGACAGGGCTCCTACGAGCAGTACTTC. Translated, it gives CASSQRRQGSYEQYF.

The chain combines TRBV14 with TRBJ1-5, with D uncertain. The CDR3 is 17 residues long. CDR1 is SGHDN and CDR2 is FVKESK in the germline V gene. Trimming took 0 bases from V and 5 from J, leaving 17 bases between them. CDR3 protein: CASSQDAEGGPYQPQHF. In nucleotides, the CDR3 is TGTGCCAGCAGCCAAGATGCGGAGGGAGGGCCGTATCAGCCCCAGCATTTT.

This clone was found a few times. The chain combines TRBV7-8 with TRBJ1-3; no clear D. The CDR3 runs 15 residues. Germline V gives CDR1 SGHVS, CDR2 FQNEAQ. The germline V and J ends were trimmed by 6 bases and 0 bases, with 12 bases remaining between them. This CDR3 is CASRLIESSGNTIYF. The CDR3 coding sequence is TGTGCCAGCAGGTTAATTGAGAGCTCTGGAAACACCATATATTTT.

The CDR3 here is CASSARNHNSPLHF. The DNA of the CDR3 is TGTGCCAGCAGCGCTAGGAACCATAATTCACCCCTCCACTTT. The rearrangement uses TRBV21-1 and TRBJ1-6. TRBV21-1 counts as a pseudogene. There are 14 residues in the CDR3.

In nucleotides, the CDR3 is TGTGCCAGCAGTTTCACAGGGGGCTACTATGGCTACACCTTC. Protein sequence: CASSFTGGYYGYTF. The gene calls are TRBV28 and TRBJ1-2, with TRBD1 matching over 9 bases. V was pared by 3 bases and J by 3 bases, with 2 bases of the junction left unmatched. Germline loops: CDR1 MDHEN, CDR2 SYDVKM. This CDR3 contains 14 residues.

This clone was seen a few times. Within the sample, other DNA sequences also encode this same CDR3. The chain employs TRBV5-1 and TRBJ2-5; weak D call: TRBD1 (6 bases). Germline V gene lookup returns CDR1 SGHRS and CDR2 YFSETQ. Trimming left V 5 bases short and J 2 bases short, with 10 bases between. The CDR3 has 13 amino acids. The DNA for the CDR3 is TGCGCCAGCAGGAGGACAGAACAAGAGACCCAGTACTTC. The encoded protein is CASRRTEQETQYF.

The chain links TRBV19 to TRBJ2-6, with D tentatively TRBD2 (5 bases). Germline values: CDR1 LNHDA, CDR2 SQIVND (reference sequence). V gave up 6 bases and J gave up 2 bases, with 8 bases separating them. The CDR3 runs 14 residues. Here the CDR3 DNA reads TGTGCCAGTAGGTTGGGAGCTGGGGCCAACGTCCTGACTTTC. It codes for CASRLGAGANVLTF.

The chain has TRBV29-1 and TRBJ2-7, with D possibly matching TRBD1 (6 bases). Germline V lookup: CDR1 SQVTM, CDR2 ANQGSEA. This CDR3 has 11 amino acids. Trimming removed 3 bases from V and 3 bases from J, with 6 bases in between. This CDR3 is CSVEDSYEQYF. In DNA, the CDR3 is TGCAGCGTTGAGGACAGCTACGAGCAGTACTTC.

This sequence joins TRBV7-9 and TRBJ2-1; D might be TRBD2 (6 bases). This CDR3 has 16 residues. The V end was cut by 5 bases, the J end by 2 bases, with 16 bases between. Germline lookup yields CDR1 SEHNR and CDR2 FQNEAQ (reference sequence). The CDR3 bases are TGTGCCAGCAGCCGGGCAGGGACTTTAGCCTACAATGAGCAGTTCTTC. Residues: CASSRAGTLAYNEQFF.

This chain links TRBV5-8 with TRBJ2-1; D may be TRBD1 (6 bases). With 7 bases removed from V and 5 bases from J, the gap between germline ends came to 22 bases. The CDR3 is made up of 16 amino acids. Germline V CDR1 and CDR2: SGHTS, YDEGEE. The CDR3 DNA sequence: TGTGCCAGCGGACGACGGGGACAAGAGGGTCACAATGAGCAGTTCTTC. This encodes CASGRRGQEGHNEQFF.

The chain joins TRBV1 to TRBJ2-3; the D call TRBD2 from the table was never checked on the DNA. TRBV1 is a pseudogene segment. The CDR3 extends over 17 amino acids. The CDR3 is CTSSQDRLAGTLNTQYF. The CDR3 DNA is TGCACCAGCAGCCAGGACCGACTAGCGGGGACCTTAAATACGCAGTATTTT.